This TCR beta chain was sequenced during a study of cytomegalovirus exposure and HLA in healthy donors. Overall study: The 120 validation repertoires, a later analysis reported, used the same platform as the 550 to 700 repertoires from the first cohort. Broader study findings: Per published reports, the classifier diagnosed cytomegalovirus status with high specificity and sensitivity. A few CMV-associated chains were confirmed in vitro to be specific for CMV antigens.

As for this clone: Its antigen is unidentified.

TCRdb's copy holds only in-frame clones and misses some; the assay was immunoSEQ multiplex PCR. The table has 110,000 or so clones, 88% seen once; the top ten hold 2% to 2.5%. Separation from the approximately 690-subject first cohort characterized the roughly 120-subject validation cohort, to which the donors belonged. V was cut by 0 bases and J by 3 bases, with 15 bases left in between. This CDR3 region has 16 residues. Germline CDR1 and CDR2: LGHNA and YNFKEQ. This TCR was sampled from a young woman in good health and CMV-seronegative. The V and J genes are TRBV4-2 and TRBJ2-7; no clear D. The source material was PBMCs. CDR3 sequence: CASSQEGFGLVYEQYF. Written as DNA, the CDR3 is TGTGCCAGCAGCCAAGAAGGCTTTGGTCTAGTCTACGAGCAGTACTTC.